What follows are 22 T cell receptor beta chains derived from one specimen sequenced in a study of OX40 agonist ivuxolimab in advanced cancers. TCRdb keeps only in-frame clones here, not all; method: immunoSEQ multiplex PCR. The sample lists 70,000 to 100,000 clones, about 88% occurring once. The sample consisted of CD4+ or CD8+ T cells sorted from blood, taken in a trial of the OX40 agonist ivuxolimab. The origin of the receptors is an adult with an advanced solid tumor such as melanoma, head and neck, liver or kidney cancer.

The CDR3, as DNA: TGTGCCAGCAGCTTGGACGGGGGGGACACTGAAGCTTTCTTT. It codes for CASSLDGGDTEAFF. The J gene is TRBJ1-1, the V gene TRBV28, with a tentative D call TRBD1 (5 bases). Between the trimmed V and J ends, which lost 6 bases and 3 bases, there was a span of 14 bases. The V gene's germline CDR1 is MDHEN and CDR2 SYDVKM. This CDR3 comprises 14 residues.

This chain connects TRBV6-5 to TRBJ2-7; 14 bases are shared with TRBD2. The germline V gene encodes CDR1 MNHEY and CDR2 SVGAGI. V dropped 6 bases and J dropped 2; count of bases not matched to a gene: 3. The CDR3 has 15 amino acids. The CDR3 DNA reads as TGTGCCAGCAGGCCGGGACTAGCGGGAGCCTACGAGCAGTACTTC. It is translated as CASRPGLAGAYEQYF.

This rearrangement joins TRBV7-9 to TRBJ2-2; perhaps TRBD1 as D (7 bases). Germline V gives CDR1 SEHNR, CDR2 FQNEAQ (reference sequence). The CDR3 sequence is 17 residues long. The V and J ends lost 2 bases and 6 bases respectively, with 19 bases between them. The DNA for the CDR3 is TGTGCCAGCAGCTTAAGGGGGGCAGCAGGGACAGCCGGGGAGCTGTTTTTT. Translation gives CASSLRGAAGTAGELFF.

CDR3 residues: CASSLEDRGGGELFF. The DNA of the CDR3 is TGTGCCAGCAGTTTAGAGGACAGGGGCGGCGGGGAGCTGTTTTTT. This chain connects TRBV27 to TRBJ2-2, with 9 bases identical to TRBD1. In germline, CDR1 is MNHEY, CDR2 SMNVEV (reference sequence). The CDR3 sequence is 15 residues long. Trimming took 2 bases from V and 7 from J; bases not matched to a gene: 5.

The J gene is TRBJ2-3, the V gene TRBV11-3; 11 nucleotides align to TRBD2. CDR1 SGHNT and CDR2 YENEEA come from the germline V gene. The length of the CDR3 is 15 residues. V was pared by 5 bases and J by 1 base, with 2 bases of the junction left unmatched. CDR3 in amino acids: CASSPTSGGTDTQYF. The DNA for the CDR3 is TGTGCCAGCAGCCCGACTAGCGGGGGCACAGATACGCAGTATTTT.

This sequence joins TRBV13 and TRBJ2-2; D call uncertain. This CDR3 is 15 amino acids long. Germline CDR1 reads PRHDT; CDR2 reads FYEKMQ (reference sequence). Trimming took 4 bases from V and 4 from J, leaving 13 bases between them. The DNA of the CDR3 is TGTGCCAGCAGCTCCCGCCGGCCCGCCACCGGGGAGCTGTTTTTT. Its protein is CASSSRRPATGELFF.

This clone has a single count. The rearrangement joins TRBV5-1 to TRBJ1-3; unclear D gene. CDR3 length: 15 amino acids. The V gene lost 1 base and the J gene lost 0 bases, with 8 bases spanning the gap. From germline, CDR1 is SGHRS and CDR2 YFSETQ. The CDR3 DNA sequence: TGCGCCAGCAGCTTGTATGAGAGCTCTGGAAACACCATATATTTT. It codes for CASSLYESSGNTIYF. Full variable domain (rest looked up from reference TRBV5-1 and TRBJ1-3): KAGVTQTPRYLIKTRGQQVTLSCSPISGHRSVSWYQQTPGQGLQFLFEYFSETQRNKGNFPGRFSGRQFSNSRSEMNVSTLELGDSALYLCASSLYESSGNTIYFGEGSWLTVV.

The chain carries TRBV7-2 and TRBJ1-1; tentative D call: TRBD1 (5 bases). CDR3 size: 15 residues. Looked up from germline, CDR1 is SGHTA and CDR2 is FQGNSA. Trimming removed 0 bases from V and 4 bases from J, with 12 bases in between. The DNA for the CDR3 is TGTGCCAGCAGCTTAGCGGTCTTCGGGGGCACTGAAGCTTTCTTT. Encoded protein: CASSLAVFGGTEAFF.

This sequence joins TRBV28 and TRBJ2-1; 7 bases agree with TRBD1. The CDR3 has 12 amino acids. Germline lookup yields CDR1 MDHEN and CDR2 SYDVKM. V was clipped by 5 bases and J by 8 bases; unmatched bases: 3. In DNA, the CDR3 is TGTGCCAGCAGTCTCGACAGGGATGAGCAGTTCTTC. This gives the protein CASSLDRDEQFF.

The V gene is TRBV29-1, the J gene TRBJ1-2; weak D call: TRBD1 (6 bases). Looked up from germline, CDR1 is SQVTM and CDR2 is ANQGSEA. Trimming stripped 4 bases from V and 3 bases from J, with 9 bases between. CDR3 length: 12 residues. CDR3 nucleotides: TGCAGCGTTGGGGACATAGACTATGGCTACACCTTC. It codes for CSVGDIDYGYTF.

This chain uses TRBV6-6 with TRBJ1-3; 8 nucleotides align to TRBD1. The junction had 2 bases not matched to a gene; V was cut back by 5 bases and J by 2 bases. CDR1 MNHNY and CDR2 SVGAGI come from the germline V gene (reference sequence). The CDR3 runs 14 residues. The CDR3 sequence: CASSKQGAGNTIYF. Written as DNA, the CDR3 is TGTGCCAGCAGTAAACAGGGGGCTGGAAACACCATATATTTT.

The chain uses TRBV7-9 and TRBJ2-2; D ambiguous. The germline V and J ends were trimmed by 5 bases and 4 bases, with 8 bases remaining between them. Germline V CDR1 and CDR2: SEHNR, FQNEAQ (reference sequence). This CDR3 has 13 residues. The CDR3 nucleotides are TGTGCCAGCAGCATCGACCCCACCGGGGAGCTGTTTTTT. Translation gives CASSIDPTGELFF. Together with reference TRBV7-9 and TRBJ2-2, the CDR3 gives the full variable domain: DTGVSQNPRHKITKRGQNVTFRCDPISEHNRLYWYRQTLGQGPEFLTYFQNEAQLEKSRLLSDRFSAERPKGSFSTLEIQRTEQGDSAMYLCASSIDPTGELFFGEGSRLTVL.

In its sample, this clone ranks as medium-sized. The rearrangement links TRBV7-8 to TRBJ2-1, with D possibly being TRBD2 (6 bases). CDR1 is SGHVS and CDR2 is FQNEAQ in the germline V gene. This CDR3 is 15 amino acids long. V was pared by 5 bases and J by 6 bases, with 17 bases between. CDR3 amino acids: CASSGYSGRGNEQFF. The CDR3 bases are TGTGCCAGCAGCGGTTATAGCGGAAGGGGCAATGAGCAGTTCTTC.

The chain uses TRBV5-1 and TRBJ2-1; 7 positions match TRBD2. CDR1 is SGHRS and CDR2 is YFSETQ in the germline V gene. Germline trimming cut 2 bases from V and 5 bases from J; bases unmatched to any gene: 4. This CDR3 has 14 amino acids. The chain's CDR3 is CASSFRLADNEQFF. As DNA, the CDR3 is TGCGCCAGCAGCTTTCGGCTAGCGGACAATGAGCAGTTCTTC.

This sequence joins TRBV27 and TRBJ2-1; no clear D gene. The CDR3 is 17 residues long. The V gene lost 3 bases and the J gene lost 4 bases, with 19 bases spanning the gap. Germline V gene lookup returns CDR1 MNHEY and CDR2 SMNVEV (reference sequence). Here the CDR3 reads CASSFLSGALPYNEQFF. For the CDR3, the DNA is TGTGCCAGCAGTTTTTTATCTGGAGCCCTACCTTACAATGAGCAGTTCTTC.

This chain uses TRBV30 with TRBJ1-5; possibly TRBD1 for D (5 bases). The CDR3 is made up of 13 amino acids. The V and J ends lost 0 bases and 9 bases respectively, with 12 bases between them. CDR1 and CDR2 from the germline V gene are GTSNPN and SVGIG (reference sequence). CDR3 in amino acids: CAWSVGRDPPQHF. CDR3 in DNA: TGTGCCTGGAGTGTGGGCAGGGATCCGCCCCAGCATTTT. The full variable domain, completed using reference TRBV30 and TRBJ1-5, is SQTIHQWPATLVQPVGSPLSLECTVEGTSNPNLYWYRQAAGRGLQLLFYSVGIGQISSEVPQNLSASRPQDRQFILSSKKLLLSDSGFYLCAWSVGRDPPQHFGDGTRLSIL.

The rearrangement joins TRBV7-9 to TRBJ1-4; the D gene is possibly TRBD1 (5 bases). V lost 4 bases, J lost 6 bases, and 12 bases lay in between. The CDR3 is 14 amino acids. Germline CDR1 and CDR2: SEHNR and FQNEAQ (reference sequence). The CDR3 bases are TGTGCCAGCAGCTCCAGGGATAGCTATGAAAAACTGTTTTTT. Residues: CASSSRDSYEKLFF. The whole variable domain, remainder taken from reference TRBV7-9 and TRBJ1-4, is DTGVSQNPRHKITKRGQNVTFRCDPISEHNRLYWYRQTLGQGPEFLTYFQNEAQLEKSRLLSDRFSAERPKGSFSTLEIQRTEQGDSAMYLCASSSRDSYEKLFFGSGTQLSVL.

The chain has TRBV19 and TRBJ1-2, with 7 bases aligning to TRBD1. This CDR3 comprises 14 residues. Losses at the gene ends were 6 bases for V and 3 bases for J; bases not matched to a gene: 7. CDR1 is LNHDA and CDR2 is SQIVND in the germline V gene (reference sequence). CDR3 loop: CASRAGTVDYGYTF. The CDR3 coding sequence is TGTGCCAGTAGAGCCGGGACAGTCGACTATGGCTACACCTTC.

The V and J genes are TRBV11-3 and TRBJ2-7; TRBD1 aligns across 7 bases. The trim removed 5 bases at V and 4 bases at J, leaving 5 bases unmatched. Germline-derived CDR1 and CDR2 are SGHNT and YENEEA. CDR3 length: 13 amino acids. The CDR3 region has the DNA TGTGCCAGCAGCCTACAGGGGCCGTACGAGCAGTACTTC. Its translation: CASSLQGPYEQYF.

V gene TRBV10-3 combines with J gene TRBJ2-4, with unresolved D. This CDR3 has 15 residues. Germline-derived CDR1 and CDR2 are ENHRY and SYGVKD. V lost 2 bases and J lost 2, with 10 bases in between. The CDR3 sequence: CAISERSGSKNIQYF. The DNA for the CDR3 is TGTGCCATCAGTGAGCGGAGTGGGTCCAAAAACATTCAGTACTTC.

V is TRBV5-1 and J is TRBJ2-5; 7 bases are a match to TRBD1. The trim removed 5 bases at V and 4 bases at J, leaving 14 bases unmatched. Germline CDR1 is SGHRS and CDR2 is YFSETQ. This CDR3 region has 16 residues. The CDR3: CASSSETGKGRETQYF. DNA of the CDR3: TGCGCCAGCAGTTCAGAGACAGGGAAAGGTAGAGAGACCCAGTACTTC.

The chain is built from TRBV7-2 and TRBJ2-1, with 13 positions matching TRBD2. The J segment lost 7 bases and the V segment lost 1 base, leaving 1 base of the junction unmatched. Per the germline V gene, CDR1 is SGHTA and CDR2 is FQGNSA. The CDR3 runs 15 residues. The CDR3 DNA is TGTGCCAGCAGCTTAGTGGGACTAGCGGGAAATGAGCAGTTCTTC. Translated, it gives CASSLVGLAGNEQFF.